This TCR beta chain originates from a study of blood T cell repertoires in COVID-19. Trimming stripped 6 bases from V and 1 base from J, with 9 bases between. The CDR3 runs to 13 residues. Original methodology: Amplification with reference gene primers provided the estimates of nucleated cell counts. Sequenced by immunoSEQ multiplex PCR; TCRdb stores in-frame clones only, minus some. Clonal size and the V and J genes are those of that table, whereas D and trimming came from the DNA. Found here are some 260,000 clones, approximately 86% of them singletons; the top ten hold around 6%. This TCR was sampled from a woman in her 30s with acute COVID-19. Sequenced: PBMCs or T cells enriched from blood (not recorded which). The chain is built from TRBV12-3 or TRBV12-4 and TRBJ1-2; no firm D call. As DNA, the CDR3 is TGTGCCAGCAGCCTAACAGTTAACTATGGCTACACCTTC. Protein sequence: CASSLTVNYGYTF.